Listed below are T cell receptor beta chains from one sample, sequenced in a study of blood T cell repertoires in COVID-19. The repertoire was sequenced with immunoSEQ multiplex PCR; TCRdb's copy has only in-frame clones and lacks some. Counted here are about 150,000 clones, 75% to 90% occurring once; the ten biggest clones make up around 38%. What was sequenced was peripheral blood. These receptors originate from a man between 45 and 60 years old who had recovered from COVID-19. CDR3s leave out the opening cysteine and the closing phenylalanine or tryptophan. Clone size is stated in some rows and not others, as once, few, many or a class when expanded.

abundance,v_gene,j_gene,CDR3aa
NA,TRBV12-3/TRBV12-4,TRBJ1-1,ASTSWGGAEAF
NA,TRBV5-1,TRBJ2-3,ASSLALAVDTQY
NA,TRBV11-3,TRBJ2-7,ASSLDSQGSYEQY
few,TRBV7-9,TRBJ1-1,ASSFGETEAF
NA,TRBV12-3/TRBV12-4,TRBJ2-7,ATGLAGLYEQY
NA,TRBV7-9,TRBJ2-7,ASSKTVLTYEQY
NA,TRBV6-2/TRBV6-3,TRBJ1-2,ASSPRGGQRYGYT
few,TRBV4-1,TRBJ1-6,ASSQAGTGPSYNSPLH
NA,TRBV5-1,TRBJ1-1,ASSYTVDTEAF
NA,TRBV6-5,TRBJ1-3,ASREDRGSGNTIY
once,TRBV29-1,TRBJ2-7,SVQTTGAYEQY
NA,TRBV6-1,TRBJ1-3,ASSEFGTGGRNTIY
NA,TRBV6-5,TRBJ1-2,ASKSEGWAGYT
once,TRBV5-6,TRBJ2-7,ASSFGRGYEQY
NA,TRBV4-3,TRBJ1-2,ASSQESRGSGSYGYT
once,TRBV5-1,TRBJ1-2,ASSLGDRTYDGYT
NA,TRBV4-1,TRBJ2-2,ASSQDWDRGRELF
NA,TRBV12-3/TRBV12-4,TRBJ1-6,ASSGQGRPLH
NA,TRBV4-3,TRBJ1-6,ASSQESGTDNSPLH
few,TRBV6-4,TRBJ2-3,ASSDSERGAIDTQY
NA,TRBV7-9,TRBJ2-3,ASSLATRLATDTQY